This TCR beta chain was recovered during a study of shared clonotypes between healthy human individuals. The overall study: Each donor had three CD4 naive, three CD4 memory, two CD8 naive and one CD8 memory plate.

The repertoire was sequenced with immunoSEQ multiplex PCR; TCRdb's copy has only in-frame clones and lacks some. The sample comprises around 2,000,000 clones, 85% to 95% of which are singletons, and about 1.1% rests with the top ten. This clone was observed once. V gave up 3 bases and J gave up 5 bases, with 7 bases separating them. Germline V gene sequence: CDR1 WSHSY, CDR2 SAAADI. The CDR3 is made up of 13 amino acids. Positive CCR7 selection of CD45RO-negative cells yielded the naive CD8 cells, and terminally differentiated effector memory CD45RA+ cells were excluded. The specimen was naive CD8+ T cells sorted from blood. This chain links TRBV10-2 with TRBJ2-2; D gene ambiguous. The receptor was isolated from a man younger than 35 in good health. The CDR3 sequence is CASSDFSTGELFF. The CDR3 DNA reads as TGCGCCAGCAGTGACTTTAGTACCGGGGAGCTGTTTTTT.